The 29 T cell receptor beta chains below all came from one sample that was sequenced in a study of blood T cell repertoires in COVID-19. TCRdb's table, derived via immunoSEQ multiplex PCR, lists solely in-frame clones and lacks some. The sample has about 140,000 clones, over 60% seen once; the top ten hold roughly 17%. Sequencing input: peripheral blood. These receptor sequences come from a man aged 50 to 59 with acute or convalescent COVID-19.

This chain connects TRBV15 to TRBJ2-3; 7 positions match TRBD1. Per germline, CDR1 LNHNV and CDR2 YYDKDF (reference sequence). The V and J ends lost 3 bases and 4 bases, in that order; junction bases with no gene match: 4. The CDR3 is 14 residues long. This chain's CDR3 is CATSRRQGADTQYF. The CDR3 coding sequence is TGTGCCACCAGCAGGCGACAGGGCGCAGATACGCAGTATTTT.

V and J are TRBV7-6 and TRBJ2-5; TRBD2 is a possible D gene (6 bases). Trimming removed 4 bases at V and 9 bases at J, with 21 bases between. CDR1 SGHVS and CDR2 FNYEAQ come from the germline V gene. The CDR3 is 15 residues long. CDR3 sequence (DNA): TGTGCCAGCAGCTCAGAAGGGACTGCCTGGGTGGCCCAGTACTTC. It translates to CASSSEGTAWVAQYF.

The chain joins TRBV9 to TRBJ1-2, with D possibly being TRBD1 (5 bases). The V and J ends lost 2 bases and 4 bases respectively, with 12 bases between them. CDR3 length: 14 residues. Germline V gene data show CDR1 as SGDLS and CDR2 as YYNGEE. In DNA form, the CDR3 reads TGTGCCAGCAGCGTTGGCAGGGAAACCTATGGCTACACCTTC. Translated, it gives CASSVGRETYGYTF.

The rearrangement links TRBV24-1 to TRBJ2-5, with 10 nucleotides matching TRBD1. The germline V gene has CDR1 KGHDR and CDR2 SFDVKD. The CDR3 runs to 16 residues. V lost 4 bases to trimming and J lost 4 bases; unmatched junction nucleotides: 8. CDR3 nucleotide sequence: TGTGCCACCAGTGACAGGACAGGGGGTGGGGTAGAGACCCAGTACTTC. Amino acids: CATSDRTGGGVETQYF.

V gene TRBV6-6 combines with J gene TRBJ1-3; D is perhaps TRBD1 (5 bases). V was cut by 6 bases and J by 0 bases, with 12 bases left in between. The CDR3 spans 15 residues. Germline lookup yields CDR1 MNHNY and CDR2 SVGAGI (reference sequence). The CDR3 sequence: CASRADSLSGNTIYF. As DNA, the CDR3 is TGTGCCAGCAGAGCTGACAGTCTCTCTGGAAACACCATATATTTT.

In this sample, this clone turned up many times. The rearrangement links TRBV2 to TRBJ1-4; unclear D gene. The CDR3 spans 12 residues. The V gene's germline CDR1 is SNHLY and CDR2 FYNNEI. V dropped 8 bases and J dropped 4 bases, with 8 bases sitting between them. The CDR3 spells CASSGVNEKLFF. CDR3 in DNA: TGTGCCAGCTCGGGTGTTAATGAAAAACTGTTTTTT.

The chain recombines TRBV6-5 with TRBJ2-2, with TRBD1 matching 9 bases. The CDR3 consists of 15 residues. V lost 7 bases to trimming and J lost 3 bases; unmatched junction nucleotides: 6. From germline, CDR1 is MNHEY and CDR2 SVGAGI. CDR3 amino acids: CASKKQGAHTGELFF. CDR3 sequence (DNA): TGTGCCAGCAAAAAACAGGGGGCCCACACCGGGGAGCTGTTTTTT.

A single count supports this clone. The chain employs TRBV30 and TRBJ2-5; 12 bases are shared with TRBD2. The CDR3 is 15 amino acids. V gave up 4 bases and J gave up 2 bases; unmatched junction bases: 5. The germline CDR1 and CDR2 sequences are GTSNPN and SVGIG (reference sequence). CDR3 sequence reads: CAWTLAGGLQETQYF. The CDR3 bases are TGTGCCTGGACCCTAGCGGGGGGGCTTCAAGAGACCCAGTACTTC.

V and J are TRBV3-1 (or the pseudogene TRBV3-2) and TRBJ2-5; 14 bases are a match to TRBD2. The CDR3 has 15 residues. V shed 6 bases, J shed 4 bases, and the junction held 4 bases outside the gene matches. Germline V gene data show CDR1 as LGHDT and CDR2 as YNNKEL (reference sequence). The DNA of the CDR3 is TGTGCCAGCAGACCCGGGACTAGCGGGGGAGAGACCCAGTACTTC. This codes for CASRPGTSGGETQYF.

The chain is built from TRBV6-5 and TRBJ2-1, with 8 bases lining up with TRBD2. The CDR3 consists of 15 residues. Trimming at V came to 7 bases and at J to 7 bases, leaving 12 bases not matched to a gene. CDR1 and CDR2 (germline): MNHEY, SVGAGI. In DNA, the CDR3 is TGTGCCAGCACGATTGCAGAGGGACTAGTTAATGAGCAGTTCTTC. Protein sequence: CASTIAEGLVNEQFF.

With respect to this clone: Within the sample, other DNA sequences also encode this same CDR3. The gene calls are TRBV2 and TRBJ1-6, with TRBD1 as a possible D gene (5 bases). This CDR3 has 14 amino acids. Trimming stripped 1 base from V and 7 bases from J, with 8 bases between. CDR1 is SNHLY and CDR2 is FYNNEI in the germline V gene. CDR3 sequence: CASSEGRVNSPLHF. For the CDR3, the DNA is TGTGCCAGCAGTGAAGGCAGGGTAAATTCACCCCTCCACTTT.

The chain joins TRBV5-1 to TRBJ1-4, with D unresolved. V shed 0 bases and J shed 5 bases, with 8 bases lying between them. In germline, CDR1 is SGHRS, CDR2 YFSETQ. The CDR3 is 14 residues long. For the CDR3, the DNA is TGCGCCAGCAGCTTGGGTCGGGAGAATGAAAAACTGTTTTTT. This sequence encodes CASSLGRENEKLFF.

This clone showed up just a few times. The rearrangement joins TRBV29-1 to TRBJ2-2; 7 nucleotides match TRBD1. The germline gives CDR1 SQVTM, CDR2 ANQGSEA. The CDR3 extends over 15 amino acids. After removal of 7 bases from V and 3 bases from J, the junction contained 11 bases not matched to a gene. For the CDR3, the DNA is TGCAGCGCCCGAACCGGGACAGCATACACCGGGGAGCTGTTTTTT. It yields the protein CSARTGTAYTGELFF.

This sequence joins TRBV19 and TRBJ1-5, with D possibly matching TRBD1 (5 bases). The germline V gene encodes CDR1 LNHDA and CDR2 SQIVND (reference sequence). The germline V and J ends were trimmed by 6 bases and 4 bases, with 10 bases remaining between them. The CDR3 sequence is 13 residues long. The CDR3 region has the DNA TGTGCCAGTAGCCGCGACAGAAATCAGCCCCAGCATTTT. It specifies CASSRDRNQPQHF.

J is TRBJ1-1 and V is TRBV5-4; possibly TRBD1 for D (6 bases). Per the germline V gene, CDR1 is SGHNT and CDR2 is YYREEE (reference sequence). Trimming shortened V by 0 bases and J by 5 bases, and 11 bases separated the two germline ends. This CDR3 is 14 amino acids long. In DNA, the CDR3 is TGTGCCAGCAGCTTGGAACAGGGTGAAACTGAAGCTTTCTTT. Translated: CASSLEQGETEAFF. The full variable domain, in which reference TRBV5-4 and TRBJ1-1 provide the parts outside the CDR3, is ETGVTQSPTHLIKTRGQQVTLRCSSQSGHNTVSWYQQALGQGPQFIFQYYREEENGRGNFPPRFSGLQFPNYSSELNVNALELDDSALYLCASSLEQGETEAFFGQGTRLTVV.

This clone was detected a few times. The rearrangement uses TRBV5-1 and TRBJ2-3; no clear D. V lost 3 bases and J 7 bases, leaving 6 bases between the germline ends. The length of the CDR3 is 11 residues. Per the germline V gene, CDR1 is SGHRS and CDR2 is YFSETQ. CDR3 coding DNA: TGCGCCAGCAGCTCCGAGAATACGCAGTATTTT. It yields the protein CASSSENTQYF.

The V call is TRBV7-6, the J call TRBJ2-7, with 7 bases identical to TRBD2. This CDR3 contains 15 residues. V dropped 3 bases and J dropped 5; count of bases not matched to a gene: 10. Per germline, CDR1 SGHVS and CDR2 FNYEAQ. This CDR3 reads CASSLGGGGENEQYF. CDR3 coding DNA: TGTGCCAGCAGCTTGGGCGGGGGTGGAGAAAACGAGCAGTACTTC. Based on the CDR3 plus reference TRBV7-6 and TRBJ2-7, the full variable domain is GAGVSQSPRYKVTKRGQDVALRCDPISGHVSLYWYRQALGQGPEFLTYFNYEAQQDKSGLPNDRFSAERPEGSISTLTIQRTEQRDSAMYRCASSLGGGGENEQYFGPGTRLTVT.

The CDR3 DNA sequence: TGTGCCAGCAGCCAAGTGGATAAAATAGGAGATGAGCAGTTCTTC. This translates into CASSQVDKIGDEQFF. The gene calls are TRBV14 and TRBJ2-1, with D uncertain. Germline CDR1 is SGHDN and CDR2 is FVKESK. CDR3 length: 15 amino acids. Trimming left V 1 base short and J 8 bases short, with 15 bases between.

This rearrangement joins TRBV3-1 (or the pseudogene TRBV3-2) to TRBJ1-2; TRBD1 might be the D (6 bases). V gave up 1 base and J gave up 13 bases, with 19 bases separating them. Germline V gene sequence: CDR1 LGHDT, CDR2 YNNKEL (reference sequence). This CDR3 spans 14 amino acids. Here the CDR3 DNA reads TGTGCCAGCAGCCAAGCCGTCGGACAGACGGCGCTCACCTTC. Protein product: CASSQAVGQTALTF.

The chain has TRBV18 and TRBJ2-7, with TRBD1 matching 7 bases. The CDR3 length is 14 residues. J lost 5 bases, V lost 1 base, and 5 bases had no gene match. CDR1 KGHSH and CDR2 LQKENI come from the germline V gene. In DNA, the CDR3 is TGTGCCAGCTCACCACAGGGGGCTTCCGACGAGCAGTACGTC. Translation: CASSPQGASDEQYV.

The V call is TRBV3-1 (or the pseudogene TRBV3-2), the J call TRBJ1-1; 9 bases are shared with TRBD1. The CDR3 covers 14 residues. V was clipped by 4 bases and J by 5 bases; unmatched bases: 5. Germline V lookup: CDR1 LGHDT, CDR2 YNNKEL (reference sequence). CDR3 nucleotide sequence: TGTGCCAGCAGCCTCGGGACAGGGAGGACTGAAGCTTTCTTT. Protein sequence: CASSLGTGRTEAFF.

The genes are TRBV6-5 and TRBJ1-1, with D unresolved. Trimming took off 6 bases at V and 6 bases at J, with 8 bases between the two ends. Germline loops: CDR1 MNHEY, CDR2 SVGAGI. The CDR3 is 11 amino acids. This chain's CDR3 is CASRSGAEAFF. CDR3 coding DNA: TGTGCCAGCAGGTCCGGGGCTGAAGCTTTCTTT.

This CDR3 is CASRPTGVNSPLHF. The DNA for the CDR3 is TGTGCCAGCAGACCAACAGGGGTGAATTCACCCCTCCACTTT. The rearrangement links TRBV5-6 to TRBJ1-6; the match to TRBD1 covers 7 bases. The CDR3 extends over 14 amino acids. V was clipped by 5 bases and J by 7 bases; unmatched bases: 6. Germline CDR1 and CDR2: SGHDT and YYEEEE. The whole variable domain, filled in from reference TRBV5-6 and TRBJ1-6, reads DAGVTQSPTHLIKTRGQQVTLRCSPKSGHDTVSWYQQALGQGPQFIFQYYEEEERQRGNFPDRFSGHQFPNYSSELNVNALLLGDSALYLCASRPTGVNSPLHFGNGTRLTVT.

The chain combines TRBV5-1 with TRBJ1-4; the D gene is possibly TRBD1 (5 bases). Trimming stripped 0 bases from V and 8 bases from J, with 14 bases between. Germline V gene lookup returns CDR1 SGHRS and CDR2 YFSETQ. The CDR3 has 15 amino acids. This chain's CDR3 is CASSLVSGMAEKLFF. The CDR3 DNA reads as TGCGCCAGCAGCTTGGTTTCAGGGATGGCAGAAAAACTGTTTTTT. Together with reference TRBV5-1 and TRBJ1-4, the CDR3 gives the full variable domain: KAGVTQTPRYLIKTRGQQVTLSCSPISGHRSVSWYQQTPGQGLQFLFEYFSETQRNKGNFPGRFSGRQFSNSRSEMNVSTLELGDSALYLCASSLVSGMAEKLFFGSGTQLSVL.

The J gene is TRBJ2-7, the V gene TRBV10-3; 9 nucleotides line up with TRBD1. Germline V gene sequence: CDR1 ENHRY, CDR2 SYGVKD. This CDR3 has 15 amino acids. After removal of 3 bases from V and 3 bases from J, the junction contained 6 bases not matched to a gene. The CDR3 region is CAISEADRGDYEQYV. The DNA of the CDR3 is TGTGCCATCAGTGAAGCAGACAGGGGGGACTACGAGCAGTACGTC.

The J gene is TRBJ2-1, the V gene TRBV13; 8 bases match TRBD1. After removal of 5 bases from V and 12 bases from J, the junction contained 3 bases not matched to a gene. The CDR3 loop spans 11 amino acids. From germline, CDR1 is PRHDT and CDR2 FYEKMQ (reference sequence). The CDR3 nucleotides are TGTGCCAGCAGCAGGGACAGGCCGCAGTTCTTC. It is translated as CASSRDRPQFF. Full variable domain (rest looked up from reference TRBV13 and TRBJ2-1): AAGVIQSPRHLIKEKRETATLKCYPIPRHDTVYWYQQGPGQDPQFLISFYEKMQSDKGSIPDRFSAQQFSDYHSELNMSSLELGDSALYFCASSRDRPQFFGPGTRLTVL.

V and J are TRBV24-1 and TRBJ1-1; D gene unclear. Germline V gives CDR1 KGHDR, CDR2 SFDVKD. V lost 3 bases and J 0 bases, leaving 7 bases between the germline ends. The CDR3 covers 14 residues. Written as DNA, the CDR3 is TGTGCCACCAGTGATACGGAGCTGAACACTGAAGCTTTCTTT. This encodes CATSDTELNTEAFF.

On this clone: The sample carries other DNA sequences with the same CDR3. The genes are TRBV11-2 and TRBJ2-5; D might be TRBD2 (6 bases). The CDR3 is made up of 14 amino acids. Trimming removed 3 bases at V and 3 bases at J, with 11 bases between. CDR1 and CDR2 (germline): SGHAT, FQNNGV. CDR3 coding DNA: TGTGCCAGCAGCTTGGGGCTAGCGAAAGAGACCCAGTACTTC. Encoded protein: CASSLGLAKETQYF.

V and J are TRBV6-5 and TRBJ2-3, with 7 bases that match TRBD1. This CDR3 has 12 amino acids. The V and J ends lost 5 bases and 6 bases, in that order; junction bases with no gene match: 2. Germline V gene data show CDR1 as MNHEY and CDR2 as SVGAGI. The chain's CDR3 is CASSIQGDTQYF. CDR3 coding DNA: TGTGCCAGCAGTATACAGGGGGATACGCAGTATTTT.